This T cell receptor (beta chain) comes out of a study of post-analysis software for immune sequencing data. The germline CDR1 and CDR2 sequences are MNHEY and SMNVEV (reference sequence). The CDR3 loop spans 12 amino acids. Trimming stripped 4 bases from V and 7 bases from J, with 10 bases between. Incorporated into the TCR beta cDNA libraries were unique molecular identifiers, which served to reduce PCR and sequencing biases. Via MiXCR, TCRdb re-called the PCR reads, giving one row per CDR3 protein. The sample has more than 450,000 distinct CDR3 sequences, around 34% seen once. Findings and caveats of the study: Included in a set of roughly five TRBV segments more frequent in patients than controls were TRBV5-6, TRBV5-1 and TRBV20-1. Multiple sclerosis patients showed significantly lower normalized Chao1 diversity than controls did.

On this clonotype itself: What it binds is not known.

The V gene is TRBV27, the J gene TRBJ1-2; D not certain. The sequencing sample was made of blood. The TCR was taken from a girl between 2 and 17 years old with multiple sclerosis. CDR3 residues: CASSSAWGGYTF. CDR3 DNA sequence: TGTGCCAGCAGTTCCGCATGGGGTGGCTACACCTTC.